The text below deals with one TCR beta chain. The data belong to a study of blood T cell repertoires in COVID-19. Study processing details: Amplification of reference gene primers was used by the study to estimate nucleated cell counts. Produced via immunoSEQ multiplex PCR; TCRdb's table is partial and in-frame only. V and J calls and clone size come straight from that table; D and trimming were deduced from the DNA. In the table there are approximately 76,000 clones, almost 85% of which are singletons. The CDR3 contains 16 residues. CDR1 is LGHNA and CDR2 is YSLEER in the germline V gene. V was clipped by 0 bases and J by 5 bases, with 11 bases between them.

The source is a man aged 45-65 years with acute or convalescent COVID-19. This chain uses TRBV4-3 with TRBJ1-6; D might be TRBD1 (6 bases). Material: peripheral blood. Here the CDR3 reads CASSQDPQGNNSPLHF. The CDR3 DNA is TGCGCCAGCAGCCAAGATCCCCAGGGGAATAATTCACCCCTCCACTTT.